This T cell receptor (beta chain) was documented in a study of radiotherapy plus CTLA-4 blockade in lung cancer. This clone was found once. Its cognate antigen is unknown. Points from the study as a whole: In blood, early T cell clone dynamics reportedly predicted response best, together with interferon-beta.

The germline CDR1 and CDR2 sequences are SGHRS and YFSETQ. Trimming removed 0 bases at V and 5 bases at J, with 14 bases between. The CDR3 is 16 residues long. Generated by immunoSEQ multiplex PCR, the TCRdb table keeps only in-frame clones and is missing some. The table shows 95,000 to 150,000 clones, with 80% to 90% occurring only once. The sample consisted of peripheral blood, taken from a patient treated with radiotherapy plus ipilimumab. This clonotype originated in a human donor with non-small cell lung cancer that progressed on radiotherapy plus ipilimumab. The chain has TRBV5-1 and TRBJ2-2; D possibly corresponds to TRBD1 (6 bases). Written as DNA, the CDR3 is TGCGCCAGCAGCTTGGTAGGGGGTGGCGAAACCGGGGAGCTGTTTTTT. Amino acids: CASSLVGGGETGELFF. The whole variable domain, remainder taken from reference TRBV5-1 and TRBJ2-2, is KAGVTQTPRYLIKTRGQQVTLSCSPISGHRSVSWYQQTPGQGLQFLFEYFSETQRNKGNFPGRFSGRQFSNSRSEMNVSTLELGDSALYLCASSLVGGGETGELFFGEGSRLTVL.